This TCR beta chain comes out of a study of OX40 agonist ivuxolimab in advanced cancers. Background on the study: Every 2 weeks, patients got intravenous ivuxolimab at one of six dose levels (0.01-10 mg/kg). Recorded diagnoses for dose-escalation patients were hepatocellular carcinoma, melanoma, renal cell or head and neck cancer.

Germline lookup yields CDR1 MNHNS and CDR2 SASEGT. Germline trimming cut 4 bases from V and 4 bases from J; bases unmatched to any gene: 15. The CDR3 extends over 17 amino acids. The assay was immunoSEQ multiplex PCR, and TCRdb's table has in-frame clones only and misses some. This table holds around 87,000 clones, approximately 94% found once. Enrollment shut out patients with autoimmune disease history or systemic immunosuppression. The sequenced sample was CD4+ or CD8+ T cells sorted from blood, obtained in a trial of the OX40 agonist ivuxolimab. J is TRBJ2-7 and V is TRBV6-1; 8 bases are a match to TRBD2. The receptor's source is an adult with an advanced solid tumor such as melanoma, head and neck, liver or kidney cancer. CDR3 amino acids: CASSGREGVAGLYEQYF. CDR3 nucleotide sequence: TGTGCCAGCAGTGGAAGAGAGGGGGTAGCGGGGTTATACGAGCAGTACTTC.